Listed below are T cell receptor beta chains from one sample, sequenced in a study of OX40 agonist ivuxolimab in advanced cancers. TCRdb's table, derived via immunoSEQ multiplex PCR, lists solely in-frame clones and lacks some. The sample lists just over 60,000 clones; more than 85% were seen once. The sequencing here drew on CD4+ or CD8+ T cells sorted from blood, taken in a trial of the OX40 agonist ivuxolimab. The receptors originated from an adult with an advanced solid tumor such as melanoma, head and neck, liver or kidney cancer. Each CDR3 is given with its conserved first and last residue. A D gene is named only where the DNA matches it firmly. Rows may omit the clone size; those that give it use once, few, many or a size class.

V gene: TRBV7-2; J gene: TRBJ1-2; clone size: .; D gene: TRBD1; CDR3 DNA: TGTGCCAGCAGCTTAGGACAGGGTGGCTATGGCTACACCTTC; CDR3 protein: CASSLGQGGYGYTF
V gene: TRBV5-6; J gene: TRBJ2-1; clone size: .; D gene: TRBD1; CDR3 DNA: TGTGCCAGCAGCTTGGGGGACAGTTCCTACAATGAGCAGTTCTTC; CDR3 protein: CASSLGDSSYNEQFF
V gene: TRBV30; J gene: TRBJ1-3; clone size: few; D gene: .; CDR3 DNA: TGTGCCTGGAGTAGTGGGCTAAACACCATATATTTT; CDR3 protein: CAWSSGLNTIYF
V gene: TRBV18; J gene: TRBJ1-4; clone size: .; D gene: TRBD1; CDR3 DNA: TGTGCCAGCTCACCACCTGGGACAGGGGATGAAAAACTGTTTTTT; CDR3 protein: CASSPPGTGDEKLFF
V gene: TRBV29-1; J gene: TRBJ2-7; clone size: .; D gene: TRBD1; CDR3 DNA: TGCAGCGTCACAACAGGGGGCGAAAGTTACGAGCAGTACTTC; CDR3 protein: CSVTTGGESYEQYF
V gene: TRBV5-1; J gene: TRBJ2-7; clone size: .; D gene: TRBD1; CDR3 DNA: TGCGCCAGCAGCTTGGATGGGACAGCGTCCTACGAGCAGTACTTC; CDR3 protein: CASSLDGTASYEQYF
V gene: TRBV10-3; J gene: TRBJ1-3; clone size: .; D gene: TRBD1; CDR3 DNA: TGTGCCACCCGACAGGGGGCAGATAACACCATATATTTT; CDR3 protein: CATRQGADNTIYF
V gene: TRBV7-3; J gene: TRBJ2-7; clone size: .; D gene: .; CDR3 DNA: TGTGCCAGCAGCTCCGCCGTCGCCTCCTACGAGCAGTACTTC; CDR3 protein: CASSSAVASYEQYF
V gene: TRBV6-5; J gene: TRBJ2-5; clone size: .; D gene: TRBD2; CDR3 DNA: TGTGCCAGCAGTCTCACTAGCGGGGGACAAGAGACCCAGTACTTC; CDR3 protein: CASSLTSGGQETQYF
V gene: TRBV2; J gene: TRBJ2-5; clone size: .; D gene: .; CDR3 DNA: TGTGCCAGCAGTGAAGCCCCCTCAGATTTGTATGAGCGGTACTTC; CDR3 protein: CASSEAPSDLYERYF
V gene: TRBV4-1; J gene: TRBJ1-6; clone size: .; D gene: .; CDR3 DNA: TGCGCCAGCAGCCAGGCAGGGAGCCGCTATAATTCACCCCTCCACTTT; CDR3 protein: CASSQAGSRYNSPLHF
V gene: TRBV9; J gene: TRBJ2-2; clone size: few; D gene: .; CDR3 DNA: TGTGCCAGCAGCGTAAGGTGGGGGGCCGACGGGGAGCTGTTTTTT; CDR3 protein: CASSVRWGADGELFF
V gene: TRBV2; J gene: TRBJ2-3; clone size: .; D gene: TRBD2; CDR3 DNA: TGTGCCAGCAGTGGCCCCGGGACTAGCGGGGCCCAGGGCACAGATACGCAGTATTTT; CDR3 protein: CASSGPGTSGAQGTDTQYF
V gene: TRBV27; J gene: TRBJ1-5; clone size: .; D gene: TRBD1; CDR3 DNA: TGTGCCAGCAGTTTCCCCGACAGGGGAGGGGATCAGCCCCAGCATTTT; CDR3 protein: CASSFPDRGGDQPQHF
V gene: TRBV18; J gene: TRBJ2-5; clone size: .; D gene: .; CDR3 DNA: TGTGCCAGCTCACCACCCAGGGCGGCGGAAGAGACCCAGTACTTC; CDR3 protein: CASSPPRAAEETQYF
V gene: TRBV5-1; J gene: TRBJ1-3; clone size: .; D gene: TRBD1; CDR3 DNA: TGCGCCAGCAGCTTGTTGGGGACAGCCAGTTCTGGAAACACCATATATTTT; CDR3 protein: CASSLLGTASSGNTIYF
V gene: TRBV7-2; J gene: TRBJ1-5; clone size: .; D gene: .; CDR3 DNA: TGTGCCAGCAGCTTAGGGCTGAATCAGCCCCAGCATTTT; CDR3 protein: CASSLGLNQPQHF
V gene: TRBV10-2; J gene: TRBJ2-5; clone size: .; D gene: .; CDR3 DNA: TGCGCCAGCGCTACTAGTGGGGAGACCCAGTACTTC; CDR3 protein: CASATSGETQYF
V gene: TRBV6-6; J gene: TRBJ2-7; clone size: .; D gene: .; CDR3 DNA: TGTGCCAGCGGGGCGGGGCTCAACTACGAGCAGTACTTC; CDR3 protein: CASGAGLNYEQYF
V gene: TRBV9; J gene: TRBJ2-2; clone size: .; D gene: .; CDR3 DNA: TGTGCCAGCAGCGTATTTACTAGTGGGACCGGGGAGCTGTTTTTT; CDR3 protein: CASSVFTSGTGELFF
V gene: TRBV19; J gene: TRBJ2-7; clone size: .; D gene: TRBD2; CDR3 DNA: TGTGCCAGTAGTATAGATCCGGGGGGACTCCACGAGCAGTACTTC; CDR3 protein: CASSIDPGGLHEQYF
V gene: TRBV15; J gene: TRBJ2-3; clone size: .; D gene: TRBD2; CDR3 DNA: TGTGCCACCCAACTAGCGGGAGGTTGGGTTGGGGGAGATACGCAGTATTTT; CDR3 protein: CATQLAGGWVGGDTQYF
V gene: TRBV11-2; J gene: TRBJ2-1; clone size: .; D gene: TRBD1; CDR3 DNA: TGTGCCAGCAGCTTAACAGGGGGCCACAATGAGCAGTTCTTC; CDR3 protein: CASSLTGGHNEQFF
V gene: TRBV5-4; J gene: TRBJ2-3; clone size: .; D gene: .; CDR3 DNA: TGTGCCAGCAGCCCGACACGGGGCCTAAGGGCGACAGATACGCAGTATTTT; CDR3 protein: CASSPTRGLRATDTQYF
V gene: TRBV7-2; J gene: TRBJ2-3; clone size: once; D gene: .; CDR3 DNA: TGTGCCAGCAGCCCCCGACCGGGTGATCCGCCCGCAGATACGCAGTATTTT; CDR3 protein: CASSPRPGDPPADTQYF
V gene: TRBV4-2; J gene: TRBJ2-3; clone size: .; D gene: TRBD2; CDR3 DNA: TGTGCCAGCAGCCCAAGACTAGCGGGAGCGGATACGCAGTATTTT; CDR3 protein: CASSPRLAGADTQYF
V gene: TRBV6-6; J gene: TRBJ2-2; clone size: few; D gene: .; CDR3 DNA: TGTGCCAGCAGTTGGGACACCGCGAACACCGGGGAGCTGTTTTTT; CDR3 protein: CASSWDTANTGELFF